Shown below are 18 T cell receptor beta chains from a single sample sequenced in a study of response to subunit inactivated influenza vaccine. MiXCR, applied by TCRdb to the RT-PCR reads, yields one record per CDR3 protein. Here the sample spans about 300,000 distinct CDR3 sequences, about 20% being singletons. Here the sequenced sample was PBMCs from blood, taken 21 months after vaccination. Source of these receptors: a man aged 45 to 70 who received an inactivated influenza vaccine.

The V gene is TRBV7-9, the J gene TRBJ1-1, with 7 bases matching TRBD1. Germline CDR1 SEHNR, CDR2 FQNEAQ (reference sequence). V dropped 5 bases and J dropped 5; count of bases not matched to a gene: 8. The CDR3 totals 14 residues. For the CDR3, the DNA is TGTGCCAGCAGCGACAACAGGGGAAAGACTGAAGCTTTCTTT. It is translated as CASSDNRGKTEAFF.

The V gene is TRBV7-9, the J gene TRBJ1-5; no firm D call. V was cut by 5 bases and J by 3 bases, with 14 bases left in between. CDR3 length: 15 amino acids. Germline values: CDR1 SEHNR, CDR2 FQNEAQ (reference sequence). The CDR3 bases are TGTGCCAGCAGCGCACGCGGGCAACCCAATCAGCCCCAGCATTTT. This encodes CASSARGQPNQPQHF.

The chain carries TRBV7-9 and TRBJ2-5; 12 nucleotides line up with TRBD1. This CDR3 contains 16 residues. V was clipped by 5 bases and J by 1 base; unmatched bases: 5. Germline lookup yields CDR1 SEHNR and CDR2 FQNEAQ (reference sequence). The CDR3 DNA sequence: TGTGCCAGCAGCCCGGGACAGGGGGCATTCCAAGAGACCCAGTACTTC. Its translation: CASSPGQGAFQETQYF.

This clonotype has more than one count but fewer than ten. V usage is TRBV11-2 and J usage is TRBJ1-1, with D hard to call. This CDR3 has 15 residues. The V end lost 5 bases, the J end lost 0 bases, and 13 bases lay between the germline ends. The germline V gene encodes CDR1 SGHAT and CDR2 FQNNGV. The CDR3 bases are TGTGCCAGCAGCACGCCGACTGGGATGAACACTGAAGCTTTCTTT. Translation gives CASSTPTGMNTEAFF.

The rearrangement uses TRBV10-3 and TRBJ2-3; D gene uncertain. The V and J ends lost 0 bases and 6 bases respectively, with 10 bases between them. This CDR3 contains 14 residues. The germline V gene encodes CDR1 ENHRY and CDR2 SYGVKD. In DNA form, the CDR3 reads TGTGCCATCAGTGAGTCGACTCTTTTCGATACGCAGTATTTT. This codes for CAISESTLFDTQYF.

As regards this clonotype: Relative to the germline gene, one junction end is altered; a read error may explain this. The chain recombines TRBV2 with TRBJ2-1; the D is unclear. Germline CDR1 SNHLY, CDR2 FYNNEI. The CDR3 is 12 amino acids. CDR3 loop: CASSSSDQNTLF. CDR3 coding DNA: TGTGCCAGCAGTTCCTCAGACCAGAATACCCTCTTC.

The rearrangement links TRBV6-4 to TRBJ1-1, with TRBD1 matching over 7 bases. Trimming cost V 8 bases and J 3 bases; bases outside gene matches: 9. Germline V gene lookup returns CDR1 MRHNA and CDR2 SNTAGT. The CDR3 contains 14 residues. The CDR3 sequence: CASHTRGPDTEAFF. The CDR3 DNA is TGTGCCAGCCATACGAGGGGGCCGGACACTGAAGCTTTCTTT.

The gene calls are TRBV27 and TRBJ2-5; 7 nucleotides match TRBD2. Unmatched junction bases numbered 10, after V lost 10 bases and J lost 5 bases. Per the germline V gene, CDR1 is MNHEY and CDR2 is SMNVEV (reference sequence). The CDR3 length is 13 residues. Written as DNA, the CDR3 is TGTGCCACCAGCGGGGACTTCGGCGAGACCCAGTACTTC. It encodes CATSGDFGETQYF.

This clonotype was seen only a few times. The chain recombines TRBV6-1 with TRBJ1-2; D call uncertain. The length of the CDR3 is 14 residues. The germline V gene encodes CDR1 MNHNS and CDR2 SASEGT. The germline V and J ends were trimmed by 5 bases and 2 bases, with 12 bases remaining between them. DNA of the CDR3: TGTGCCAGCAGTCTTAAGGGTTTCAACTATGGCTACACCTTC. Its translation is CASSLKGFNYGYTF.

This clonotype showed up just a few times. The genes are TRBV5-1 and TRBJ1-1, with no clear D. The V end lost 4 bases, the J end lost 1 base, and 14 bases lay between the germline ends. The CDR3 consists of 15 residues. The germline CDR1 and CDR2 sequences are SGHRS and YFSETQ. The CDR3 DNA reads as TGCGCCAGCAGCATCACAGCGATGCGGAACACTGAAGCTTTCTTT. As protein: CASSITAMRNTEAFF.

The chain recombines TRBV20-1 with TRBJ2-2; D gene uncertain. Germline CDR1 reads DFQATT; CDR2 reads SNEGSKA (reference sequence). Trimming cost V 3 bases and J 4 bases, with 12 bases left between them. This CDR3 region has 14 residues. The CDR3 region is CSASITTSTGELFF. The CDR3 DNA reads TGCAGTGCTAGCATAACGACCAGCACCGGGGAGCTGTTTTTT.

The chain combines TRBV24-1 with TRBJ2-1; a possible D gene is TRBD1 (5 bases). The CDR3 loop spans 15 amino acids. Germline V gives CDR1 KGHDR, CDR2 SFDVKD. V shed 0 bases and J shed 4 bases, with 9 bases lying between them. The CDR3 DNA follows: TGTGCCACCAGTGATTTGGGGGCACGGTACAATGAGCAGTTCTTC. This encodes CATSDLGARYNEQFF.

This rearrangement joins TRBV10-3 to TRBJ1-1, with D unresolved. The CDR3 has 14 residues. V dropped 10 bases and J dropped 1 base, with 16 bases sitting between them. Germline V gene sequence: CDR1 ENHRY, CDR2 SYGVKD. This CDR3 reads CATQDLDGNTEAFF. The CDR3, as DNA: TGTGCCACCCAGGACCTGGACGGGAACACTGAAGCTTTCTTT.

With regard to this clonotype: Its ends do not fully match the called genes, so a read error is possible. The rearrangement uses TRBV7-2 and TRBJ2-7; 13 bases match TRBD2. The CDR3 has 16 amino acids. Germline CDR1 and CDR2: SGHTA and FQGNSA. The CDR3 DNA is TGTGCCAGCGGCTTAGGGGGACTAGCGGGGCGATACGAGCAGTACTTC. This sequence encodes CASGLGGLAGRYEQYF.

This clonotype was picked up a small number of times. The chain is built from TRBV15 and TRBJ1-5; D call uncertain. The CDR3 has 14 residues. The V and J ends lost 0 bases and 7 bases respectively, with 10 bases between them. Germline lookup yields CDR1 LNHNV and CDR2 YYDKDF (reference sequence). The CDR3 sequence: CATSRDPTGQPQHF. For the CDR3, the DNA is TGTGCCACCAGCAGAGACCCGACGGGGCAGCCCCAGCATTTT.

This clonotype has more than one count but fewer than ten. The rearrangement joins TRBV7-2 to TRBJ1-6; D call uncertain. Trimming left V 11 bases short and J 7 bases short, with 15 bases between. This CDR3 contains 13 residues. Germline V CDR1 and CDR2: SGHTA, FQGNSA. CDR3 DNA sequence: TGTGCCTCAGAGATACATGAAAATTCACCCCTCCACTTT. Translating it yields CASEIHENSPLHF.

This clonotype was found once. The chain is built from TRBV5-5 and TRBJ2-1; no definite D call. This CDR3 region has 16 residues. Germline lookup yields CDR1 SGHKS and CDR2 YYEKEE (reference sequence). The V end was cut by 0 bases, the J end by 8 bases, with 18 bases between. This chain's CDR3 is CASSLASINPWDEQFF. The CDR3 region has the DNA TGTGCCAGCAGCTTGGCCTCCATAAATCCCTGGGATGAGCAGTTCTTC.

This chain connects TRBV2 to TRBJ1-5; D might be TRBD1 (6 bases). Germline V gene sequence: CDR1 SNHLY, CDR2 FYNNEI. V lost 10 bases and J lost 0, with 19 bases in between. The CDR3 loop spans 16 amino acids. CDR3 sequence: CATKRRSGDSNQPQHF. The CDR3 DNA is TGTGCCACCAAAAGGAGGTCAGGGGATAGCAATCAGCCCCAGCATTTT.